This passage covers 9 T cell receptor beta chains from one sample sequenced in a study of T cell responses to AZD1222 COVID-19 vaccine. The data were produced by immunoSEQ multiplex PCR, yet TCRdb's version contains in-frame clones alone and is incomplete. The profile shows about 150,000 clones, approximately 89% of them singletons. Sequenced here: peripheral blood, sampled on day 0 of MenACWY control vaccination. Receptor source: an adult in good health.

The genes are TRBV9 and TRBJ1-2; 7 nucleotides agree with TRBD1. V lost 6 bases to trimming and J lost 4 bases; unmatched junction nucleotides: 9. The CDR3 spans 14 residues. Germline lookup yields CDR1 SGDLS and CDR2 YYNGEE. CDR3 DNA: TGTGCCAGCACCAAACAGGGGAGCCTCTATGGCTACACCTTC. Its protein is CASTKQGSLYGYTF.

The chain links TRBV28 to TRBJ1-5, with D perhaps matching TRBD1 (5 bases). The V and J ends lost 3 bases and 6 bases respectively, with 12 bases between them. Germline V lookup: CDR1 MDHEN, CDR2 SYDVKM. The CDR3 covers 14 residues. The CDR3 coding sequence is TGTGCCAGCAGTTTCCCGGACATTCGTCAGCCCCAGCATTTT. Translating gives CASSFPDIRQPQHF.

This clone turned up a few times. The sample holds other DNA sequences that translate to the same CDR3. The rearrangement links TRBV2 to TRBJ1-2; a weak D match, TRBD1 (5 bases). The CDR3 has 13 amino acids. Germline CDR1 reads SNHLY; CDR2 reads FYNNEI. The germline V and J ends were trimmed by 6 bases and 0 bases, with 8 bases remaining between them. The CDR3 sequence: CASRRDSNYGYTF. DNA for the CDR3: TGTGCCAGCAGACGGGACTCTAACTATGGCTACACCTTC.

This clone was recorded only once. The J gene is TRBJ1-2, the V gene TRBV29-1; D may be TRBD1 (5 bases). This CDR3 is 14 amino acids long. The V gene lost 7 bases and the J gene lost 9 bases, with 24 bases spanning the gap. CDR1 and CDR2 (germline): SQVTM, ANQGSEA. CDR3: CSAREDKSGFSYTF. The CDR3 DNA reads TGCAGCGCCCGAGAGGACAAATCAGGATTTAGCTACACCTTC.

The rearrangement links TRBV24-1 to TRBJ2-1; 8 bases are a match to TRBD2. The germline V gene encodes CDR1 KGHDR and CDR2 SFDVKD. This CDR3 region has 14 residues. V trimming: 5 bases; J trimming: 8 bases; junction bases outside the gene matches: 7. The CDR3 sequence is CATSAREGPDEQFF. The CDR3, as DNA: TGTGCCACCAGTGCACGGGAGGGCCCCGATGAGCAGTTCTTC.

This chain uses TRBV7-8 with TRBJ2-7; maybe TRBD2 (7 bases). Germline CDR1 and CDR2: SGHVS and FQNEAQ. The CDR3 consists of 14 residues. The V gene lost 1 base and the J gene lost 2 bases, with 9 bases spanning the gap. CDR3 loop: CASSLVGGPYEQYF. The CDR3 DNA reads TGTGCCAGCAGCTTAGTGGGGGGGCCCTACGAGCAGTACTTC.

Only one count was recorded for this clone. An end of the junction differs from the germline gene, which may be a read error. CDR3 sequence: CASSLSSQPQHF. As DNA, the CDR3 is TGTGCCAGCAGTTTAAGCAGTCAGCCCCAGCATTTT. The gene calls are TRBV12-3 or TRBV12-4 and TRBJ1-5; D remains ambiguous. The CDR3 loop spans 12 amino acids.

The sample holds one count of this clone. The gene calls are TRBV11-3 and TRBJ2-1; 9 bases align to TRBD1. This CDR3 is built from 13 residues. V was clipped by 8 bases and J by 9 bases; unmatched bases: 8. In germline, CDR1 is SGHNT, CDR2 YENEEA. Here the CDR3 reads CASHRGRMGEQFF. CDR3 nucleotide sequence: TGTGCCAGCCACAGGGGGCGAATGGGTGAGCAGTTCTTC. Variable domain in full (rest from reference TRBV11-3 and TRBJ2-1): EAGVVQSPRYKIIEKKQPVAFWCNPISGHNTLYWYLQNLGQGPELLIRYENEEAVDDSQLPKDRFSAERLKGVDSTLKIQPAELGDSAVYLCASHRGRMGEQFFGPGTRLTVL.

This chain uses TRBV10-3 with TRBJ2-2; 8 bases fit TRBD2. Germline CDR1 ENHRY, CDR2 SYGVKD. CDR3 length: 14 residues. J gave up 5 bases and V 8 bases, and 7 bases lay outside the gene matches. The CDR3 nucleotides are TGTGCCATCCGAGCGGGGGCGAGTACCGGGGAGCTGTTTTTT. Translating it yields CAIRAGASTGELFF.